This T cell receptor beta chain emerged from a study of post-analysis software for immune sequencing data. Whole-study results and caveats: In patients, about five TRBV segments were more frequent than in controls, with TRBV5-6, TRBV5-1 and TRBV20-1 among them.

Included in the TCR beta cDNA libraries were unique molecular identifiers. TCRdb re-called the PCR reads with MiXCR, one entry per CDR3 protein. The profile shows some 800,000 distinct CDR3 sequences, 35% to 55% of them singletons. Turning to this clonotype: Its antigen is undetermined. A junction end diverges from the germline sequence, so it may reflect a read error.

The CDR3 loop spans 14 amino acids. The V gene's germline CDR1 is MNHEY and CDR2 SVGAGI. This rearrangement joins TRBV6-5 to TRBJ2-4; D is uncertain. The assigned J gene may be wrong: the sequence end matches TRBJ2-7 better. Sequenced sample: blood. This TCR came from a girl aged 10 to 17 with multiple sclerosis. The CDR3, as DNA: TGCGCCAGCAGTTATGGCGCCATGGACTACGAGCAGTACTTC. It codes for CASSYGAMDYEQYF.